The entry that follows covers one T cell receptor (beta chain) sequence. Its antigen is still unknown. Clones were read by immunoSEQ multiplex PCR, and TCRdb kept only the in-frame ones, dropping some. The repertoire has roughly 22,000 clones, more than 75% of them found once; the top ten carry over 3%. This sample is drawn from a study of a mutant IDH1 vaccine in newly diagnosed glioma. The CDR3 runs 14 residues. The V segment lost 2 bases and the J segment 5 bases; nucleotides outside the gene matches: 5. The germline CDR1 and CDR2 sequences are MNHEY and SVGAGI. Time point reported: week 47, end of study. A single vaccine dose contained 300 ug of mutant IDH1 20-mer peptide, and topical imiquimod was used with it.

This sequence joins TRBV6-5 and TRBJ2-7, with 8 bases that match TRBD1. Sequenced material: PBMCs, taken from a glioma patient whose treatment included an IDH1 peptide vaccine. This clonotype was sampled from a middle-aged man with glioma. Some clones in this sample may be carry-over from other donors' samples. This chain's CDR3 is CASSYARGRHEQYF. CDR3 coding DNA: TGTGCCAGCAGTTACGCCAGGGGGCGCCACGAGCAGTACTTC.